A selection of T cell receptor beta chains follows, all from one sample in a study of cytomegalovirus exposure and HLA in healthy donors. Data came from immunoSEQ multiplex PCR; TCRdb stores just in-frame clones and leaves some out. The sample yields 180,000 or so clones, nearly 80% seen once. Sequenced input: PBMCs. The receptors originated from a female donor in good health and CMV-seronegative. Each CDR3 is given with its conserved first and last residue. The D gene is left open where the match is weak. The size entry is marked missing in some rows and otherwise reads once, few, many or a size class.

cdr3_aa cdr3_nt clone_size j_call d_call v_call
CASSDWGTYSPGNQPQHF TGTGCCAGCAGTGACTGGGGGACATATTCCCCGGGCAATCAGCCCCAGCATTTT NA TRBJ1-5 NA TRBV6-4
CASSSRRFGNQPQHF TGTGCCAGCAGCTCCCGGCGGTTCGGCAATCAGCCCCAGCATTTT NA TRBJ1-5 NA TRBV21-1
CASSLSYRGIRYEQYF TGTGCCAGCAGCTTGAGTTACAGGGGGATAAGGTACGAGCAGTACTTC NA TRBJ2-7 TRBD1 TRBV5-5
CASSPYGGGGEQFF TGTGCCAGCAGCCCTTACGGGGGGGGCGGAGAGCAGTTCTTC NA TRBJ2-1 TRBD2 TRBV7-2
CASSNSGGYPYYEQYF TGTGCCAGCAGCAATAGCGGGGGATACCCCTACTACGAGCAGTACTTC NA TRBJ2-7 TRBD2 TRBV7-2
CASSSTGGRDQPQHF TGTGCCAGCAGTTCGACAGGGGGAAGAGATCAGCCCCAGCATTTT NA TRBJ1-5 TRBD1 TRBV6-5
CATISRDGGGSPLHF TGTGCCACCATAAGCCGGGACGGCGGGGGGTCACCCCTCCACTTT few TRBJ1-6 NA TRBV6-1
CASSLGGNRHQPQHF TGTGCCAGCAGTTTGGGGGGGAACAGGCATCAGCCCCAGCATTTT once TRBJ1-5 NA TRBV28
CASSLPRGTSGGSYNEQFF TGCGCCAGCAGCTTACCCAGGGGGACTAGCGGGGGTTCCTACAATGAGCAGTTCTTC NA TRBJ2-1 TRBD2 TRBV5-1
CASSYEGTRDQPQHF TGTGCCAGCAGTTACGAGGGGACACGGGATCAGCCCCAGCATTTT NA TRBJ1-5 NA TRBV6-6
CASSLGLAGGGEQYF TGTGCCAGCAGCTTGGGACTAGCGGGAGGAGGCGAGCAGTACTTC NA TRBJ2-7 TRBD2 TRBV7-2
CAGDRGRGNEQFF TGTGCCGGGGACAGGGGCAGAGGCAATGAGCAGTTCTTC few TRBJ2-1 TRBD1 TRBV30
CASSLAPPGYGNTIYF TGTGCCAGCAGCTTAGCTCCCCCAGGATATGGAAACACCATATATTTT once TRBJ1-3 NA TRBV11-2
CASSFQADYNSPLHF TGTGCCAGCAGTTTCCAGGCCGACTATAATTCACCCCTCCACTTT NA TRBJ1-6 NA TRBV27
CASNLLGASGRSTDTQYF TGTGCCAGTAATCTTCTCGGGGCTAGCGGGAGGAGCACAGATACGCAGTATTTT NA TRBJ2-3 TRBD2 TRBV19
CASSLAGGRETQYF TGTGCCAGCAGTTTAGCGGGGGGTCGAGAGACCCAGTACTTC NA TRBJ2-5 TRBD2 TRBV2
CAWSVLQGAFF TGTGCCTGGAGTGTACTCCAGGGGGCTTTCTTT NA TRBJ1-1 NA TRBV30
CASSLAGGGLGTEAFF TGCGCCAGCAGCTTGGCAGGGGGTGGTCTTGGTACTGAAGCTTTCTTT NA TRBJ1-1 TRBD1 TRBV5-1